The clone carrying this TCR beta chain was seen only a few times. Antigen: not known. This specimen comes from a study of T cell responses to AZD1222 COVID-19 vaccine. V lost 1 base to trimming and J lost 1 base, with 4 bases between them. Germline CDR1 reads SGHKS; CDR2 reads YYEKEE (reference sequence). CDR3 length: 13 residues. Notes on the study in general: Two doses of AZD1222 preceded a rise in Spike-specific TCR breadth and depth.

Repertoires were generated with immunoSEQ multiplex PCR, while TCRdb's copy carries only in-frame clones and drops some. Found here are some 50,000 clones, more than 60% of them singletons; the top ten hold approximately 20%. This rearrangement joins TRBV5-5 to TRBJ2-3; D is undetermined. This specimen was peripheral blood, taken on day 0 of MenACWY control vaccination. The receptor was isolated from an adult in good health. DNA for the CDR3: TGTGCCAGCAGCTTGATTCGCACAGATACGCAGTATTTT. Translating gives CASSLIRTDTQYF.